This record looks at one T cell receptor (beta chain) sequence and its context. The junction shows a germline mismatch at one end, possibly a read error. This specimen belongs to a study of blood T cells in healthy people across ages. The use of a sample-barcoded 5' primer and a J-beta primer mix characterized a second PCR of roughly 6 to 11 cycles. From the 5' RACE reads, TCRdb called clonotypes with MiXCR, one entry per CDR3 protein. The top ten hold about 7.7% of the sample, which has some 1.5 million distinct CDR3 sequences, approximately 30% seen once. Germline V gene lookup returns CDR1 DFQATT and CDR2 SNEGSKA (reference sequence). CDR3 length: 16 residues. Researchers report isolating at least 7 million PBMCs per sample. Total RNA amounts of at least 6 micrograms were extracted per sample.

The chain is built from TRBV20-1 and TRBJ1-5, with a tentative D call TRBD1 (5 bases). The sequence came from a woman under 40 in good health. The sample consisted of blood. CDR3 protein: CSARELGHGGDQPQRF. CDR3 nucleotide sequence: TGCAGTGCTAGAGAACTCGGACACGGCGGGGATCAGCCCCAGCGTTTT.